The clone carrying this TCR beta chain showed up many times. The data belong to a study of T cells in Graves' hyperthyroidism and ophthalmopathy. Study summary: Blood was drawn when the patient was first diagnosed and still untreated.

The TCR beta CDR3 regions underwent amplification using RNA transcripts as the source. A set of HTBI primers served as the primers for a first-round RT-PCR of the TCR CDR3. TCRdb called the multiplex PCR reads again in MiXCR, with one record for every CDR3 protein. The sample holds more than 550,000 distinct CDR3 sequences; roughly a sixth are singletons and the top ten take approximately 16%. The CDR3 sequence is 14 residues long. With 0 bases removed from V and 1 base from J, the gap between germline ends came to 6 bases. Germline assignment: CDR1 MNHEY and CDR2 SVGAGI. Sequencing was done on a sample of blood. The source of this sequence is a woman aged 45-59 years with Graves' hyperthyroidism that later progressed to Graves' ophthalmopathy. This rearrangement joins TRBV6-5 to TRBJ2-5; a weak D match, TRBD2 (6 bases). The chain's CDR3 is CASSYSGGQETQYF. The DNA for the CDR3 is TGTGCCAGCAGTTACTCGGGGGGCCAAGAGACCCAGTACTTC.